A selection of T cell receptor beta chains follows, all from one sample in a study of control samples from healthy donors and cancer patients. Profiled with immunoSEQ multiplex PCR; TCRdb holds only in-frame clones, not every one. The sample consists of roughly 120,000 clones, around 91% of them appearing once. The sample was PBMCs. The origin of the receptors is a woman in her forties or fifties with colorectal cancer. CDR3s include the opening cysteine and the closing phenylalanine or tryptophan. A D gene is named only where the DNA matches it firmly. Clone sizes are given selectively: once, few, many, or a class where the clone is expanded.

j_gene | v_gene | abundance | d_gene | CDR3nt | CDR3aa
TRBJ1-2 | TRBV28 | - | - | TGTGCCAGCAGTTTACCAAGGGGCAGGCCGGGGAGCTACACCTTC | CASSLPRGRPGSYTF
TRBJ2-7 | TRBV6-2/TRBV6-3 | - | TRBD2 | TGTGCCAGCAGTCGGGAGGGGACCTACGAGCAGTACTTC | CASSREGTYEQYF
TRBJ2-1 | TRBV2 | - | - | TGTGCCAGCAGCCTCAATAGGGGAAATGAGCAGTTCTTC | CASSLNRGNEQFF
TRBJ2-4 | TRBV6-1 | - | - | TGTGCCAGCAGTGAAGTATTGGGGGACGATAATCAAAACATTCAGTACTTC | CASSEVLGDDNQNIQYF
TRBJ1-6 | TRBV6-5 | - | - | TGTGCCAGCATTAAACAGCTGAATAATTCACCCCTCCACTTT | CASIKQLNNSPLHF
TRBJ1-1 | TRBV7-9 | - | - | TGTGCCAGCAGCTTACCGTCTCGAGTGGGGGAGGCTTTCTTT | CASSLPSRVGEAFF
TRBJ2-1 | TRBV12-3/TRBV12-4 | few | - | TGTGCCAGCAGTCCGACTAACCATGAGCAGTTCTTC | CASSPTNHEQFF
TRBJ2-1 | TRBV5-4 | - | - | TGTGCCAGCAGCAGACCCAGGGGAGTATACAATGAGCAGTTCTTC | CASSRPRGVYNEQFF
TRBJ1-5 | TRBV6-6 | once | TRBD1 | TGTGCCAGCAGTCCGCCGCGGGACAGGGCCCAGCCCCAGCATTTT | CASSPPRDRAQPQHF
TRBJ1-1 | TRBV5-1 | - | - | TGCGCCAGCAGCTTTGGGGGCACTGAAGCTTTCTTT | CASSFGGTEAFF
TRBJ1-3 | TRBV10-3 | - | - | TGTGCCATCAGTGAGTCACCAGGGCTAAGCTCTGGAAACACCATATATTTT | CAISESPGLSSGNTIYF
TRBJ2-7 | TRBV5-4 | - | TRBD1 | TGTGCCAGCAGCTTGGCCTGGGGGACAGGGCTTGGGGGCGAGCAGTACTTC | CASSLAWGTGLGGEQYF
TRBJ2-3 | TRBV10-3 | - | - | TGTGCCATCAGTGACGGGGGTTACCCTTGGCGGGGCACAGATACGCAGTATTTT | CAISDGGYPWRGTDTQYF
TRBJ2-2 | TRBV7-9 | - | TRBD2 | TGTGCCAGCAGCTCCACTAGCGGGGGGAACACCGGGGAGCTGTTTTTT | CASSSTSGGNTGELFF
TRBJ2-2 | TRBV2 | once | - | TGTGCCAGCAGCGGTGTCCGCTACACCGGGGAGCTGTTTTTT | CASSGVRYTGELFF
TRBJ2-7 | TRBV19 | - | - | TGTGCCAGTAGTATGAACTCCGCTGGGTACGAGCAGTACTTC | CASSMNSAGYEQYF
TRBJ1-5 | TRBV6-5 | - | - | TGTGCCAGCAGTTCCTGGAGGGACGGTCAGCCCCAGCATTTT | CASSSWRDGQPQHF
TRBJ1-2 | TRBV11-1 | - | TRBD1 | TGTGCCAGCAGCTCCTCCAGGACCGGGACAGGGGACGGCTACACCTTC | CASSSSRTGTGDGYTF
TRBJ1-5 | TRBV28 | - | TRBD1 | TGTGCCAGCAGTGAGGGGACAGTTAATCAGCCCCAGCATTTT | CASSEGTVNQPQHF
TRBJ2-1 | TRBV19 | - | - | TGTGCCAGCGGAGAAGATGAGGGCAATGAGCAGTTCTTC | CASGEDEGNEQFF
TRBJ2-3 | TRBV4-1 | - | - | TGCGCCAGCAGCCAAGAAGGGGGAAGACTCGCGGGTGCATTTTTT | CASSQEGGRLAGAFF
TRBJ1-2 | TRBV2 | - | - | TGTGCCAGCAGTGTCTGGGGCCTAGACAATGGCTACACCTTC | CASSVWGLDNGYTF
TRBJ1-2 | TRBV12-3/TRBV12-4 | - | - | TGTGCCAGCAGTTCAAACGGGTATGGCTACACCTTC | CASSSNGYGYTF
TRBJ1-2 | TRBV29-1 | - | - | TGCAGCGTATGGGAGACCGGGTATGGCTACACCTTC | CSVWETGYGYTF
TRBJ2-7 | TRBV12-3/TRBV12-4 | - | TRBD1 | TGTGCCAGCAGACCGACAGGGACCTACGAGCAGTACTTC | CASRPTGTYEQYF
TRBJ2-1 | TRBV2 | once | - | TGTGCCAGCAGGAGGAGCGACTTCTCCTACAATGAGCAGTTCTTC | CASRRSDFSYNEQFF
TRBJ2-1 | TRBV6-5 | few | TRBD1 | TGTGCCAGCAGTTACTCCGACAGGGGACCTTACAATGAGCAGTTCTTC | CASSYSDRGPYNEQFF
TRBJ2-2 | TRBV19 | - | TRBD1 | TGTGCCAGTAGTATAGGACAGGGTTCGAACACCGGGGAGCTGTTTTTT | CASSIGQGSNTGELFF
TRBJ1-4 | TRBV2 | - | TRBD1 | TGTGCCAGCAGCGAGTACAGGGGTGCTAATGAAAAACTGTTTTTT | CASSEYRGANEKLFF
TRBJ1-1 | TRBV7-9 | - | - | TGTGCCAGCAGCTTGTGGGGGGAAGGGGCTGAAGCTTTCTTT | CASSLWGEGAEAFF
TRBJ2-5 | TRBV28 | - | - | TGTGCCAGCAGTACCTTTCAGGGGAGGGAGGAGACCCAGTACTTC | CASSTFQGREETQYF
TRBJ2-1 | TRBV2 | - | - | TGTGCCAGCTATAGCGGCCTCCTTGGGAATGAGCAGTTCTTC | CASYSGLLGNEQFF
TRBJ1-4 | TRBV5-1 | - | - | TGCGCCAGCAGCTCGGACAGAAATGAAAAACTGTTTTTT | CASSSDRNEKLFF
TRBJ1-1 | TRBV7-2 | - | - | TGTGCCAGCAGCTACCACCACTCAAACACTGAAGCTTTCTTT | CASSYHHSNTEAFF
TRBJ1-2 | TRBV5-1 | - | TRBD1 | TGCGCCAGCAGCTTGGGACAGGGGGCGGCAACTTCAGGCTACACCTTC | CASSLGQGAATSGYTF
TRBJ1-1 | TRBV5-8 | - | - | TGTGCCAGCAGCCACATGCTGGGACTTTCTGAAGCTTTCTTT | CASSHMLGLSEAFF
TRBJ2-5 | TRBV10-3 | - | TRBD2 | TGTGCCATCAGTTGGTCACTAGCGCCACAAGAGACCCAGTACTTC | CAISWSLAPQETQYF
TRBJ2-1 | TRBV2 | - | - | TGTGCCAGCAGCTTGGGGGGCCTCTACAATGAGCAGTTCTTC | CASSLGGLYNEQFF
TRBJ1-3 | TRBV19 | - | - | TGTGCCAGTGATAACAGGTCGCCTGGAAACACCATATATTTT | CASDNRSPGNTIYF
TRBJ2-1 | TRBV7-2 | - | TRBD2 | TGTGCCAGCAGCACCCTAGCGGGTGAGCAGTTCTTC | CASSTLAGEQFF
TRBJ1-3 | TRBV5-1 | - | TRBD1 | TGCGCCAGCAGGGTCTCAGGGGGAGGAAGCTCTGGAAACACCATATATTTT | CASRVSGGGSSGNTIYF
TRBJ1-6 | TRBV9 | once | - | TGTGCCAGCAGCGTCGGGCCAGCCGAGGATTCACCCCTCCACTTT | CASSVGPAEDSPLHF
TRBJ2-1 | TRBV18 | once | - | TGTGCCAGCTCACCCCAGGGGTCGAGCTCCTACAATGAGCAGTTCTTC | CASSPQGSSSYNEQFF
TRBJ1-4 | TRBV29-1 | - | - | TGCAGCGTCGCCGGAGCAGCCTCTGAAAAACTGTTTTTT | CSVAGAASEKLFF
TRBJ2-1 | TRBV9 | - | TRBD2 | TGTGCCAGCAGCGTAGAGTACGTTACTAGCGGAACTAACAATGAGCAGTTCTTC | CASSVEYVTSGTNNEQFF
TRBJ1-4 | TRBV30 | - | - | TGTGCCTGGAAGCGAGAGGAAAATGAAAAACTGTTTTTT | CAWKREENEKLFF
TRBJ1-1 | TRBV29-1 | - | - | TGCAGCACAGAGGGACCAGGAGGCACTGAAGCTTTCTTT | CSTEGPGGTEAFF
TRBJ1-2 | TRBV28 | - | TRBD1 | TGTGCCAGCAGGGCCGACAGGGTGTTCGGCTACACCTTC | CASRADRVFGYTF
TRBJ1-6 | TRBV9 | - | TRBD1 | TGTGCCAGCAGCGAGACAGGGCTCTATAATTCACCCCTCCACTTT | CASSETGLYNSPLHF
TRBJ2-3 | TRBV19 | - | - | TGTGCCAGTAGTATATCGATCACAGATACGCAGTATTTT | CASSISITDTQYF
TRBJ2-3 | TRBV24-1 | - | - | TGTGCCACCAGTGCAAGCAGGCCCACAGATACGCAGTATTTT | CATSASRPTDTQYF
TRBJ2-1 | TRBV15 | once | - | TGTGCCACCAGCCCCGTACGAACTGAGCAGTTCTTC | CATSPVRTEQFF
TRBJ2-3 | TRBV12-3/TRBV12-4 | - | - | TGTGCCAGCAGTTTAACTAACACAGATACGCAGTATTTT | CASSLTNTDTQYF
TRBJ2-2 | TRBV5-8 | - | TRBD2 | TGTGCCAGCAGTGAAAGCGGGAGGCGGCCCGGGGAGCTGTTTTTT | CASSESGRRPGELFF
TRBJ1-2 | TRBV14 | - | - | TGTGCCAGCAGCCAACACACCACGGCCGTAGGTCACTATGGCTACACCTTC | CASSQHTTAVGHYGYTF